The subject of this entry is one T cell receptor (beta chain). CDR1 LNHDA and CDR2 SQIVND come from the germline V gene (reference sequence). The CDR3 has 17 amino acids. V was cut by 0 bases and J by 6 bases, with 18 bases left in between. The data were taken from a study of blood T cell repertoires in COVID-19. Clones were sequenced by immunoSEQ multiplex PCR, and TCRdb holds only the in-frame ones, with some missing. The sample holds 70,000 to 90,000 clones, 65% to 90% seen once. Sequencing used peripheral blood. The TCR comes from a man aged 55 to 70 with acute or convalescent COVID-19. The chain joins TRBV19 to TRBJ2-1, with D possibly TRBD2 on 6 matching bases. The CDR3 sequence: CASSIDRGTSLPNEQFF. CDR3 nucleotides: TGTGCCAGTAGTATAGATCGAGGGACTTCCTTACCCAATGAGCAGTTCTTC.